This entry concerns a single T cell receptor beta chain. This clone was detected only a few times. Its antigen remains unidentified. It has no much larger one-base neighbor in the sample; base qualities were not kept. V was cut back by 2 bases and J by 9 bases, leaving a gap of 8 bases between them. The CDR3, from cysteine to phenylalanine, totals 12 residues. The DNA shown is the 36-base CDR3, in frame from base 1. The germline V gene provides CDR1 MNHEY and CDR2 SVGAGI. The data stem from a study of radiotherapy plus CTLA-4 blockade in lung cancer (dated by TCRdb to about 2018). A note on the overall study: Among enrolled patients, approximately 19% had an objective response and 31% reached disease control.

Here is what the overall study found, with its caveats: Increased serum interferon-beta after radiation, together with early dynamic changes in blood T cell clones, were reported to be the strongest predictors of response. After treatment with radiotherapy and ipilimumab, TCR clones that came from tumors expanded in the peripheral blood.

Focal radiation therapy combined with CTLA-4 blockade (ipilimumab) was tested in patients with chemo-refractory metastatic non-small-cell lung cancer. The receptor library was made with the immunoSEQ multiplex PCR assay. TCRdb mirrors the immuneACCESS table, restricted to in-frame sequences. Some clones are absent from its copies; in checked studies, under half trace to an unresolved V gene, and the reason for the others is unknown. The sample has about 66,000 clones on record, about four fifths of them singletons. Of the sample, less than 5% falls within the top ten clones. This clonotype originated in a human donor with non-small cell lung cancer who had a partial response to radiotherapy plus ipilimumab. The receptor chain draws on TRBV6-5 and TRBJ1-5; no confident D gene assignment can be made. The sequences come from peripheral blood, collected from a patient treated with radiotherapy plus ipilimumab. The bases are TGTGCCAGCAGTTACGGATCGGGGCCCCAGCATTTT. Translation gives CASSYGSGPQHF.